This note documents a single TCR beta chain sequence. The antigen is unknown. Between the trimmed V and J ends, which lost 6 bases and 1 base, there was a span of 21 bases. Per the germline V gene, CDR1 is WNHNN and CDR2 is SYGVQD (reference sequence). The CDR3 length is 17 residues. These data come from a study of shared clonotypes between healthy human individuals. Study in general: Aged between 18 and 49, the donors were a couple of women and a few men. General study results and limits: Estimated clonotype richness was generally higher in naive than memory subsets. Clonotypes shared by all four donors outscored non-shared clonotypes in generation probability.

Libraries were prepared by immunoSEQ multiplex PCR; TCRdb keeps only in-frame clonotypes and omits some of them. There are 2 million to 3 million clones in the sample; approximately 92% occur only once, and around 0.14% lies in the top ten. The receptor was derived from a man younger than 35 in good health. Input material: naive CD4+ T cells sorted from blood. Sample subset: CD45RA+ positively selected. This chain uses TRBV10-1 with TRBJ1-1; D not certain. The CDR3 reads CASSVGSLGLENTEAFF. The CDR3 nucleotides are TGCGCCAGCAGCGTGGGCTCCTTGGGGTTGGAGAACACTGAAGCTTTCTTT.